This T cell receptor beta chain was sequenced for a study of T-cell reconstitution after alpha-beta-depleted transplantation in children. Using unique molecular identifiers, the investigators prepared the TCRbeta library. TCRdb used MiXCR to reprocess the PCR reads, holding one entry per CDR3 protein. The repertoire holds a few hundred thousand distinct CDR3 sequences, with around 10% as singletons. The CDR3 covers 15 residues. V trimming: 7 bases; J trimming: 4 bases; junction bases outside the gene matches: 12. Germline CDR1 MNHEY, CDR2 SVGAGI. Sequenced here: PBMCs from the stem cell graft donor, sampled from the stem cell graft. The chain combines TRBV6-5 with TRBJ2-5, with TRBD1 identical over 7 bases. This clonotype was sampled from a human donor who donated a stem cell graft to a child with acute lymphoblastic leukemia. In DNA, the CDR3 is TGTGCCAGCAACGTAGGACAGGCCTTAGGAGAGACCCAGTACTTC. It yields the protein CASNVGQALGETQYF.